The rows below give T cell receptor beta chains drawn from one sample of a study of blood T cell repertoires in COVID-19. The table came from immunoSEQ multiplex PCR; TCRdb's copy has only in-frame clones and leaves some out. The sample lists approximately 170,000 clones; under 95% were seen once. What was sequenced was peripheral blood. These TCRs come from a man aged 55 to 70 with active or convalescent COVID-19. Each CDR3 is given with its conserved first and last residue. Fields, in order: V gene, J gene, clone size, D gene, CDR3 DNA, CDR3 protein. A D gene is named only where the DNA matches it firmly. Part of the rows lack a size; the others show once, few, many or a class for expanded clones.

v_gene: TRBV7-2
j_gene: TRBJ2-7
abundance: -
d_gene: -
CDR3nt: TGTGCCAGCAGCCCAGAGGGGGCGGGAGGCTCCTCCTACGAGCAGTACTTC
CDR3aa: CASSPEGAGGSSYEQYF

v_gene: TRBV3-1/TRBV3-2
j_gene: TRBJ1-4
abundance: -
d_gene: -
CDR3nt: TGTGCCAGCAGCCAAGCACAGGGCGGTGAAAAACTGTTTTTT
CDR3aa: CASSQAQGGEKLFF

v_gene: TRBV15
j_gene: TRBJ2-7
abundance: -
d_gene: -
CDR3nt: TGTGCCACCAGCAACAGGGAAAAACCCTACGAGCAGTACTTC
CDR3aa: CATSNREKPYEQYF

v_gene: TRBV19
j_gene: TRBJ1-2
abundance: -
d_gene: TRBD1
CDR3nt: TGTGCCAGTAGTATGACAGGGGGCGATGGCTACACCTTC
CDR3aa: CASSMTGGDGYTF

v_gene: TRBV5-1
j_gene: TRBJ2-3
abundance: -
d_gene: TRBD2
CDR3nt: TGCGCCAGCAGCTTGGAAGTGGGAAGCGGGGGCTTTACAGATACGCAGTATTTT
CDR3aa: CASSLEVGSGGFTDTQYF

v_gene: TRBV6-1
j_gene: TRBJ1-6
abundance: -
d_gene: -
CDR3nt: TGTGCCAGCAGTGAAGGGGAGGTTTGGGGCGCGGCGTCACCCCTCCACTTT
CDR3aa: CASSEGEVWGAASPLHF

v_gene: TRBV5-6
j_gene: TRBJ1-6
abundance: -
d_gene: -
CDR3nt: TGTGCCAGCAGCTTGGGATCTCGCGGGTATAATTCACCCCTCCACTTT
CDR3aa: CASSLGSRGYNSPLHF

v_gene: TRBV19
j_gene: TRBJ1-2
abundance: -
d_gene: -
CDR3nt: TGTGCCAGTAGTATCTCCCAGGGGTACTATGGCTACACCTTC
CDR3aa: CASSISQGYYGYTF

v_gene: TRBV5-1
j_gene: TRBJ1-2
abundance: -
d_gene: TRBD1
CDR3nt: TGCGCCAGCAGAAGGGAACCGGGACAGCACTATGGCTACACCTTC
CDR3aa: CASRREPGQHYGYTF

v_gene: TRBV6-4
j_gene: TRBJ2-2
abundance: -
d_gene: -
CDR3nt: TGTGCCAGCAGTGCGCTACCGGGCACCGGGGAGCTGTTTTTT
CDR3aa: CASSALPGTGELFF

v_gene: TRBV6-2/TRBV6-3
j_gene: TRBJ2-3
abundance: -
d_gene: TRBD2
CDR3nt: TGTGCCAGCAGTTACCCCGTGGCGACTAGCGCGGACACTAGCACAGATACGCAGTATTTT
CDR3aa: CASSYPVATSADTSTDTQYF

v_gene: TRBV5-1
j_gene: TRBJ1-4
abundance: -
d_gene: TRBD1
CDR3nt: TGCGCCAGCAGCGAACAGGGGAAATCCGCCGAAAAACTGTTTTTT
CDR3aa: CASSEQGKSAEKLFF

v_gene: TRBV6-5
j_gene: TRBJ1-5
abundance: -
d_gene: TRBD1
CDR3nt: TGTGCCAGCAGTTTGACAGGGGGTTATCGACAGCCCCAGCATTTT
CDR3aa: CASSLTGGYRQPQHF

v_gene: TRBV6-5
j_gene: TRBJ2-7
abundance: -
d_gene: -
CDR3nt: TGTGCCAGCAATTCAGGGGACTCCTACGAGCAGTACTTC
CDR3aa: CASNSGDSYEQYF

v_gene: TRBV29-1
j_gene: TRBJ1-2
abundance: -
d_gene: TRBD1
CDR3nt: TGCAGCGTTGGTGGCGGACAGGGGGACTATGGCTACACCTTC
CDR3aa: CSVGGGQGDYGYTF

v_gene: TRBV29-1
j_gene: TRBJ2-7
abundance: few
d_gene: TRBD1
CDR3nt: TGCAGCGTTGAGACGACAGGGTCCTACGAGCAGTACTTC
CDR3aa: CSVETTGSYEQYF

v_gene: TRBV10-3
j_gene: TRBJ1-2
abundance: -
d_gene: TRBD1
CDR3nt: TGTGCCATCAGTGAGATACAGGGGACTAACTATGGCTACACCTTC
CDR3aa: CAISEIQGTNYGYTF

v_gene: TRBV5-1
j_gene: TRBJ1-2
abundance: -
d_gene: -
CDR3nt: TGCGCCAGCAGCCTCAGCGGGGTTGCTGACTATGGCTACACCTTC
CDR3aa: CASSLSGVADYGYTF

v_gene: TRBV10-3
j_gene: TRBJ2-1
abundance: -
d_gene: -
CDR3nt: TGTGCCATCAGGACAATTAATGAGCAGTTCTTC
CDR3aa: CAIRTINEQFF

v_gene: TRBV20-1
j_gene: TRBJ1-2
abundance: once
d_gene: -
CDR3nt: TGCAGTGCCCGAACAGGGTATGGCTACACCTTC
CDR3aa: CSARTGYGYTF

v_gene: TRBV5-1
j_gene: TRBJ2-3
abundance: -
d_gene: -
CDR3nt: TGCGCCAGCAGCTTCGGGAAGACTAGCACAGATACGCAGTATTTT
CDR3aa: CASSFGKTSTDTQYF

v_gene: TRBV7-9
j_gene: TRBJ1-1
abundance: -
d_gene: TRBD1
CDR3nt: TGTGCCAGCAGCCAGGGGGGCACTGAAGCTTTCTTT
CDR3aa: CASSQGGTEAFF

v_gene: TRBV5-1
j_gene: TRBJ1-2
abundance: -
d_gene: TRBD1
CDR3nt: TGCGCCAGCAGCTTGGCCCCGGGACAGGGGGAAGATGGCTACACCTTC
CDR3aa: CASSLAPGQGEDGYTF

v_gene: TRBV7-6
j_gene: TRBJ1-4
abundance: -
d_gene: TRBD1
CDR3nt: TGTGCCAGCAGCTTAACCGGGAAGACAGGGATCGTTTTTGGTAATGAAAAACTGTTTTTT
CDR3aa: CASSLTGKTGIVFGNEKLFF

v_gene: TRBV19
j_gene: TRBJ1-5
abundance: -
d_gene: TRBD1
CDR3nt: TGTGCCAGCACTGCTCCCGACAGGGGAAGTCAGCCCCAGCATTTT
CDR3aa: CASTAPDRGSQPQHF

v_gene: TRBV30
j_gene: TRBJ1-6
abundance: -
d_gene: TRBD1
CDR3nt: TGTGCCTGGTCCGACAGGGGGAATTCACCCCTCCACTTT
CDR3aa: CAWSDRGNSPLHF

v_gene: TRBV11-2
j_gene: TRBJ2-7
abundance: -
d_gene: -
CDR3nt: TGTGCCAGCAGCTTAGGTCCGGGATACGAGCAGTACTTC
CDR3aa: CASSLGPGYEQYF

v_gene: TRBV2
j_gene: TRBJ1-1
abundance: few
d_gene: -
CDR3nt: TGTGCCAGCAGTGAACAGGGGCCCAGCACTGAAGCTTTCTTT
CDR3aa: CASSEQGPSTEAFF

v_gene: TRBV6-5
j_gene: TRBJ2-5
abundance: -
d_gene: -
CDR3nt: TGTGCCAGCAGTTACTCGGGCACGAGACAAGAGACCCAGTACTTC
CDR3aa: CASSYSGTRQETQYF

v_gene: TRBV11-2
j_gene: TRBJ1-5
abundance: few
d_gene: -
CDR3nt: TGTGCCAGCAGCTTAGATGGAGGCAATCAGCCCCAGCATTTT
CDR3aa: CASSLDGGNQPQHF

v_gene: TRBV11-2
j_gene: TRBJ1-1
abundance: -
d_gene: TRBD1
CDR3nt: TGTGCCAGCAGCACAGGGGGCACTGAAGCTTTCTTT
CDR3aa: CASSTGGTEAFF

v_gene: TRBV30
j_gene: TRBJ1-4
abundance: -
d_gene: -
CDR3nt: TGTGCCTGGAGTGAGTACAGCATCAGGGAAAAACTGTTTTTT
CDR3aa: CAWSEYSIREKLFF

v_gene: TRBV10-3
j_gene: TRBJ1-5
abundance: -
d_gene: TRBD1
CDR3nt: TGTGCCACAACGGGGGGACAGGGACGAATCGGCAATCAGCCCCAGCATTTT
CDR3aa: CATTGGQGRIGNQPQHF

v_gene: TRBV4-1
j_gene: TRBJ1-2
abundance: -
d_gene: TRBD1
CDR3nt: TGCGCCAGCAGCCCCTCCCCGGGGACAGGGTTCCGCTATGGCTACACCTTC
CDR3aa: CASSPSPGTGFRYGYTF

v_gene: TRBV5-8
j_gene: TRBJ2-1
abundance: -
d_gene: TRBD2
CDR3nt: TGTGCCAGCAGCTTAGGGACTAGCGGGGCTTCCTACAATGAGCAGTTCTTC
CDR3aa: CASSLGTSGASYNEQFF

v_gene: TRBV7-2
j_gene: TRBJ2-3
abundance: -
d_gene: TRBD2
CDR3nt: TGTGCCAGCAGTCTCCATGGACTAGCGGGGGAGTGGGGCACAGATACGCAGTATTTT
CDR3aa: CASSLHGLAGEWGTDTQYF

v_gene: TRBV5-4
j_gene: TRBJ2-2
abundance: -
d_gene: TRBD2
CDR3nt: TGTGCCAGCAGCGGGGGACTAGCGGGAGGCACCGGGGAGCTGTTTTTT
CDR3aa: CASSGGLAGGTGELFF

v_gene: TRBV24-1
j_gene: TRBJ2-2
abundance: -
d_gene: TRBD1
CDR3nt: TGTGCCACCAGTGTCGGGCAGGGGGCCGGGGAGCTGTTTTTT
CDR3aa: CATSVGQGAGELFF

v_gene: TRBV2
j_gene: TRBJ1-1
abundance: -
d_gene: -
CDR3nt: TGTGCCAGCAGACCACTTAACGGGTATAACACTGAAGCTTTCTTT
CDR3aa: CASRPLNGYNTEAFF

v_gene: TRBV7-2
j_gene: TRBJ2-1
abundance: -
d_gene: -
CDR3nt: TGTGCCAGCAGTACGACTACCGCCGAGCAGTTCTTC
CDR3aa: CASSTTTAEQFF

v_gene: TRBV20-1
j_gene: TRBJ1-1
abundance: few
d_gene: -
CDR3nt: TGCAGTGCTAGTTATCCCCCGAGGAACACTGAAGCTTTCTTT
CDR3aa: CSASYPPRNTEAFF

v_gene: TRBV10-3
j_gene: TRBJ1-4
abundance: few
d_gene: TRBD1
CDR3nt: TGTGCCATCAGTGAAGGGGGCGGACCGAATGAAAAACTGTTTTTT
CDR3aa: CAISEGGGPNEKLFF